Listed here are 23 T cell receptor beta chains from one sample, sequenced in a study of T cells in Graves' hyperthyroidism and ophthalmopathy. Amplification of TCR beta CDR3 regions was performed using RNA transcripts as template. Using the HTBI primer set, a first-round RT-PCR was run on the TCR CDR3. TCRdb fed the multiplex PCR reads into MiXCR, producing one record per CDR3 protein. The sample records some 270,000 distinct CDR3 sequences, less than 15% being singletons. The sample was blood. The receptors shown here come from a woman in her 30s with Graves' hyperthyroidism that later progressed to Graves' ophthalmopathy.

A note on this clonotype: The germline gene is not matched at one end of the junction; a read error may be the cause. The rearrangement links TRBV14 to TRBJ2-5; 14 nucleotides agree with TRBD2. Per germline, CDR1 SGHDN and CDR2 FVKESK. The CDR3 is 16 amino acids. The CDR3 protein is CASSEEGLAGAETQYF. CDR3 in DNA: TGTGCCAGCAGCGAAGAGGGACTAGCGGGAGCAGAGACCCAGTACTTC.

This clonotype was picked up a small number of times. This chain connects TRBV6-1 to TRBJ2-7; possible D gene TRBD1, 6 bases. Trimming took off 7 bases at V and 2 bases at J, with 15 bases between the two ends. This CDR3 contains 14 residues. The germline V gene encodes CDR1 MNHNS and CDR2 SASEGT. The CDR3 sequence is CASTPRRDTYEQYF. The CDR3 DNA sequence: TGTGCCAGCACCCCACGTCGGGACACCTACGAGCAGTACTTC.

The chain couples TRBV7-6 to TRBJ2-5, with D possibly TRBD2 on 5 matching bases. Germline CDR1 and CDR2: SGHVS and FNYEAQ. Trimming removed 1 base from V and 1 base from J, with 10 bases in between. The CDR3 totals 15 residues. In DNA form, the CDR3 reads TGTGCCAGCAGCTTAGTAAACGGGGTCCAAGAGACCCAGTACTTC. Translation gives CASSLVNGVQETQYF.

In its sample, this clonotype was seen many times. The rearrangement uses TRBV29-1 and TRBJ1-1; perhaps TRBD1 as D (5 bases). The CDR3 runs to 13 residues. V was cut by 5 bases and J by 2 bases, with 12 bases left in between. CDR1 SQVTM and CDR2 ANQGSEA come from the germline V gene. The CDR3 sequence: CSVRSQGNTEAFF. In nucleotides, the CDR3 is TGCAGCGTTAGGTCTCAGGGTAACACTGAAGCTTTCTTT.

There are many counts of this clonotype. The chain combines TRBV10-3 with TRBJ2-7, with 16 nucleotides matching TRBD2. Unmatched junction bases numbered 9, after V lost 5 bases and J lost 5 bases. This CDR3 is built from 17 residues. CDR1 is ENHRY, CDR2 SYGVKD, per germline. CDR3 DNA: TGTGCCATCAGTCCCGGGACTAGCGGGAGGGTAACCCACGAGCAGTACTTC. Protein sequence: CAISPGTSGRVTHEQYF.

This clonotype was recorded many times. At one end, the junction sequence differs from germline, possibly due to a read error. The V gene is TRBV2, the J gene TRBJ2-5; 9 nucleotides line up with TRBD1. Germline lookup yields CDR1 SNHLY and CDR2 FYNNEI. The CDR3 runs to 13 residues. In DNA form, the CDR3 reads TGTGCCAGCGAAACCGGGACAGGGATTGAGTATAACTTC. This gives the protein CASETGTGIEYNF. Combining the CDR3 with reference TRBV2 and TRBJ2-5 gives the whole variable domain EPEVTQTPSHQVTQMGQEVILRCVPISNHLYFYWYRQILGQKVEFLVSFYNNEISEKSEIFDDQFSVERPDGSNFTLKIRSTKLEDSAMYFCASETGTGIEYNFGPGTRLLVL.

The CDR3 nucleotides read TGTGCCAGCAGCCACCTAGACCCGAGGACTAGCCCAGGCTACGAGCAGTACTTC. Amino acid sequence: CASSHLDPRTSPGYEQYF. This chain links TRBV3-2 with TRBJ2-7; the D call in the table, TRBD2, was not verified against the DNA. TRBV3-2 represents a pseudogene. The CDR3 is made up of 18 amino acids.

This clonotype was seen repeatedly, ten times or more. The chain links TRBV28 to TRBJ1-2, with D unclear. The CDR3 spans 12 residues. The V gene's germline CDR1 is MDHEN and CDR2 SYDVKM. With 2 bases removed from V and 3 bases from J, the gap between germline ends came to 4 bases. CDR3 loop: CASSLADYGYTF. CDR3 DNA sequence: TGTGCCAGCAGTTTAGCCGACTATGGCTACACCTTC.

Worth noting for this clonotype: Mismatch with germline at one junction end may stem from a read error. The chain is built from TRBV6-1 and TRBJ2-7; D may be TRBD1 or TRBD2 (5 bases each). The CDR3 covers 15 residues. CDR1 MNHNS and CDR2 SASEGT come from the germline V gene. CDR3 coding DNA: TGTGCCAGCAGTGGGGACCCCTCTTCCTCCTACGAGCGGTACTTC. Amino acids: CASSGDPSSSYERYF.

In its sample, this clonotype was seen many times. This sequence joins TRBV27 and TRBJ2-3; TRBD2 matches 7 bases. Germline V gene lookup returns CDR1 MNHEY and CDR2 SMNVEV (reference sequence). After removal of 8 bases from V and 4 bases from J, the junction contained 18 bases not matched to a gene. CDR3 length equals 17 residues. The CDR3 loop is CASGDREALVGSDTQYF. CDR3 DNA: TGTGCCAGCGGAGACCGGGAGGCCCTAGTAGGGTCAGATACGCAGTATTTT.

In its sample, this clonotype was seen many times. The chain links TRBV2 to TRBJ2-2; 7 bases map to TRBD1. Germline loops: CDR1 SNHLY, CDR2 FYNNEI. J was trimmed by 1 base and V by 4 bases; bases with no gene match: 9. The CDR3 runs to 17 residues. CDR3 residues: CASSVGRGILNTGELFF. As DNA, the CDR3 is TGTGCCAGCAGTGTTGGCAGGGGGATTTTGAACACCGGGGAGCTGTTTTTT.

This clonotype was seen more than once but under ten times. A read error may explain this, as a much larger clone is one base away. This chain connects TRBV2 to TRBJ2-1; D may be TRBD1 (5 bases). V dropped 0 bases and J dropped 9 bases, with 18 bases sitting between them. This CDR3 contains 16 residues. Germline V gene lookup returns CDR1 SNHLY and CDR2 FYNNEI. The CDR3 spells CASSEALIIRGSEQFF. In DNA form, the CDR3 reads TGTGCCAGCAGTGAAGCGCTTATTATAAGGGGATCTGAGCAGTTCTTC.

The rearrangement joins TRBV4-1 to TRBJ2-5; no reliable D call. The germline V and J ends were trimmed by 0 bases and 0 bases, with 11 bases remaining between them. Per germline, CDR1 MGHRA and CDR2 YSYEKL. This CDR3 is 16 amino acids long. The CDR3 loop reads CASSQDDLGDQETQYF. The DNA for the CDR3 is TGCGCCAGCAGCCAAGATGACCTGGGCGACCAAGAGACCCAGTACTTC.

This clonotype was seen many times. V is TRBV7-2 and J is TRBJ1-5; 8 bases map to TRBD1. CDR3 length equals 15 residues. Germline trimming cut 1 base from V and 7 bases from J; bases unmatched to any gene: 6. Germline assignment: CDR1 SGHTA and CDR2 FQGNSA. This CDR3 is CASSLDSGGVQPQHF. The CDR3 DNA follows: TGTGCCAGCAGCTTAGATTCAGGGGGCGTCCAGCCCCAGCATTTT.

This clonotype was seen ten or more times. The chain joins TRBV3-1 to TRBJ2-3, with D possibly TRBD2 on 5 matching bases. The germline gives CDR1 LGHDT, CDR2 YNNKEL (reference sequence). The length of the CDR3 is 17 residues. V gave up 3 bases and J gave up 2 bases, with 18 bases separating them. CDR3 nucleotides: TGTGCCAGCAGCCAGGGCCAGCGGAAGATACTCACAGATACGCAGTATTTT. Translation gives CASSQGQRKILTDTQYF.

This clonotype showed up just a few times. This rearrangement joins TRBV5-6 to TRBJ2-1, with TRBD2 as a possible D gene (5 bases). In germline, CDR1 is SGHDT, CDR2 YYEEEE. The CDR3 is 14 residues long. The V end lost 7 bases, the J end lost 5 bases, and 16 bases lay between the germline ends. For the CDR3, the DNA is TGTGCCAGCTTTCGCGGCGGGTACAACAATGAGCAGTTCTTC. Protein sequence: CASFRGGYNNEQFF.

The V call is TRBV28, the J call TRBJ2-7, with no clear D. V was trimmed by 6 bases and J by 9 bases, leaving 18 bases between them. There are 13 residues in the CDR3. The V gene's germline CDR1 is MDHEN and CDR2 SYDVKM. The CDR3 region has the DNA TGTGCCAGCAGAAAACCCCCGACGTCTTGGCAGTACTTC. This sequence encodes CASRKPPTSWQYF.

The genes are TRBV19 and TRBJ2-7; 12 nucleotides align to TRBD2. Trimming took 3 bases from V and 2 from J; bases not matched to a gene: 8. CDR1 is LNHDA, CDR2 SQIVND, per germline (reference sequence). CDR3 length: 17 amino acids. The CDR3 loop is CASSISGLAGTAYEQYF. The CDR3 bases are TGTGCCAGTAGTATTAGTGGACTAGCGGGAACCGCCTACGAGCAGTACTTC.

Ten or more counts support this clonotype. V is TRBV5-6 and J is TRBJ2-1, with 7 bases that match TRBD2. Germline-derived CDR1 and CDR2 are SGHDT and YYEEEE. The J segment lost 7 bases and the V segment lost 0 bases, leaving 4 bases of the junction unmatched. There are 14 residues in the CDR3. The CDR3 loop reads CASSLVLALNEQFF. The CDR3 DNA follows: TGTGCCAGCAGCTTGGTACTAGCGTTGAATGAGCAGTTCTTC.

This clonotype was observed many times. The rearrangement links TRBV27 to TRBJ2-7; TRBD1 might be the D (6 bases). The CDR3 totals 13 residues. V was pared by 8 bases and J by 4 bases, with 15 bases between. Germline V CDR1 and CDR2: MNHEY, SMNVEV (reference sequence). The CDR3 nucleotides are TGTGCCAGCTCCTTCAGGGGCCATTACGAGCAGTACTTC. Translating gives CASSFRGHYEQYF.

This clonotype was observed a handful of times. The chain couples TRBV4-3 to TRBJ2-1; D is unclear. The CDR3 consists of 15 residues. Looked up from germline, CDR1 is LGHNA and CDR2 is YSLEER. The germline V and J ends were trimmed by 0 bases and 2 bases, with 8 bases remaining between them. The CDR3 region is CASSQDRRPYNEQFF. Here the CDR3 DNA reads TGCGCCAGCAGCCAAGATAGGCGCCCCTACAATGAGCAGTTCTTC.

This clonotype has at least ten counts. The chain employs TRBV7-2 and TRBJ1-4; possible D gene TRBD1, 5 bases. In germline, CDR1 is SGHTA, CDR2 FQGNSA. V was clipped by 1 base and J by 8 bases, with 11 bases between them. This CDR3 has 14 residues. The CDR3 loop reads CASSLVGVKEKLFF. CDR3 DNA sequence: TGTGCCAGCAGCTTAGTAGGGGTGAAGGAAAAACTGTTTTTT.

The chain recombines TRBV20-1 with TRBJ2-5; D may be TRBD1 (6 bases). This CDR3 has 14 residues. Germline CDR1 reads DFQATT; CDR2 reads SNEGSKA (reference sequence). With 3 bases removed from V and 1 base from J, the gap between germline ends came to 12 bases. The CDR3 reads CSASDRFGQETQYF. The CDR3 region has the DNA TGCAGTGCTAGTGACAGGTTCGGCCAAGAGACCCAGTACTTC.